This T cell receptor (beta chain) emerged from a study of response to subunit inactivated influenza vaccine. Study results and caveats: New T cells are recruited in small numbers by each seasonal influenza vaccination, according to the authors' suggestion.

TCRdb ran MiXCR on the RT-PCR reads and lists one entry per CDR3 protein. The sample has some 190,000 distinct CDR3 sequences; under 15% are singletons. The ends lost 3 bases at V and 3 bases at J; junction bases unmatched: 11. The CDR3 totals 16 residues. The germline CDR1 and CDR2 sequences are MGHRA and YSYEKL. A remark on this clonotype: Its antigen is currently unknown.

The receptor comes from a man aged 45-60 years who received an inactivated influenza vaccine. This sample comprised CD8+ T cells sorted from PBMCs, obtained 4 to 6 days after vaccination. The chain couples TRBV4-1 to TRBJ2-7, with 7 positions matching TRBD2. In nucleotides, the CDR3 is TGCGCCAGCAGCCACCGTCCCAGCGGGATTTTCTACGAGCAGTACTTC. Protein product: CASSHRPSGIFYEQYF.